Detailed here is one T cell receptor (beta chain). These data originate in a study of blood T cell repertoires in COVID-19. Assay: immunoSEQ multiplex PCR; the TCRdb copy retains only in-frame clones and omits some. The table shows roughly 180,000 clones, with approximately 91% occurring only once. Per germline, CDR1 KGHSH and CDR2 LQKENI. With 2 bases removed from V and 4 bases from J, the gap between germline ends came to 14 bases. The CDR3 consists of 15 residues. This chain uses TRBV18 with TRBJ1-1; D might be TRBD1 (5 bases). The material sequenced was peripheral blood. The TCR originated in a man aged 70-80 years with active or convalescent COVID-19. The CDR3: CASSPMRQGSTEAFF. In nucleotides, the CDR3 is TGTGCCAGCTCACCAATGCGCCAGGGAAGCACTGAAGCTTTCTTT.